These 23 T cell receptor beta chains share one sample of origin, sequenced in a study of T cell responses to AZD1222 COVID-19 vaccine. Repertoires were generated with immunoSEQ multiplex PCR, while TCRdb's copy carries only in-frame clones and drops some. The table has around 160,000 clones, 91% seen once. The specimen comprised peripheral blood, sampled on day 0 of AZD1222 vaccination. These receptor sequences come from an adult in good health.

The rearrangement links TRBV4-3 to TRBJ1-6, with a tentative D call TRBD1 (5 bases). This CDR3 comprises 15 residues. Germline V gene lookup returns CDR1 LGHNA and CDR2 YSLEER. Trimming pared 4 bases from V and 6 bases from J, leaving 13 bases between. The CDR3 spells CASSPLRDANSPLHF. For the CDR3, the DNA is TGCGCCAGCAGCCCCCTCCGGGACGCTAATTCACCCCTCCACTTT.

This chain links TRBV4-3 with TRBJ1-5; a possible D gene is TRBD1 (5 bases). V was cut by 0 bases and J by 10 bases, with 10 bases left in between. The CDR3 loop spans 13 amino acids. CDR1 LGHNA and CDR2 YSLEER come from the germline V gene. DNA of the CDR3: TGCGCCAGCAGCCAAGATTCGAGGGGTCCCCAGCATTTT. This translates into CASSQDSRGPQHF.

V is TRBV6-5 and J is TRBJ2-3; D uncertain. Germline V gives CDR1 MNHEY, CDR2 SVGAGI. Trimming pared 8 bases from V and 2 bases from J, leaving 8 bases between. The CDR3 has 12 amino acids. Here the CDR3 reads CASSQNTDTQYF. Here the CDR3 DNA reads TGTGCCAGCTCGCAGAACACAGATACGCAGTATTTT.

J is TRBJ1-5 and V is TRBV12-5; perhaps TRBD1 as D (5 bases). V was pared by 6 bases and J by 5 bases, with 14 bases between. In germline, CDR1 is LGHNT, CDR2 FRNRAP. The CDR3 extends over 14 amino acids. The CDR3 DNA reads TGTGCTAGTGGGACCGGGGGGAGCTATCAGCCCCAGCATTTT. Encoded protein: CASGTGGSYQPQHF.

This clone was detected only once. The V and J genes are TRBV9 and TRBJ2-1, with a possible D match to TRBD2 (5 bases). From germline, CDR1 is SGDLS and CDR2 YYNGEE. The V gene lost 0 bases and the J gene lost 9 bases, with 10 bases spanning the gap. CDR3 length: 13 residues. The CDR3 loop is CASSVVGEGEQFF. Here the CDR3 DNA reads TGTGCCAGCAGCGTAGTGGGAGAGGGTGAGCAGTTCTTC.

The chain carries TRBV12-3 or TRBV12-4 and TRBJ2-7; 7 bases align to TRBD1. V gave up 4 bases and J gave up 6 bases; unmatched junction bases: 3. The CDR3 totals 12 residues. CDR3 sequence reads: CASSSRQGEQYF. CDR3 bases: TGTGCCAGCAGTTCACGACAGGGCGAGCAGTACTTC.

The chain employs TRBV5-8 and TRBJ2-3, with a weak D call TRBD2 (6 bases). CDR3 length: 16 amino acids. V lost 0 bases and J 2 bases, leaving 13 bases between the germline ends. Germline CDR1 SGHTS, CDR2 YDEGEE. The CDR3 DNA is TGTGCCAGCAGCTTGGGACTAGTTTCCACCACAGATACGCAGTATTTT. Translating gives CASSLGLVSTTDTQYF.

This chain connects TRBV27 to TRBJ2-1, with D perhaps given as TRBD1 or TRBD2 (7 bases each). This CDR3 is 17 amino acids long. CDR1 MNHEY and CDR2 SMNVEV come from the germline V gene (reference sequence). The ends were cut back, 3 bases at V and 2 bases at J, with 17 bases in the middle. CDR3 loop: CASSFRRQGGTYNEQFF. The CDR3, as DNA: TGTGCCAGCAGTTTCCGACGACAGGGAGGGACCTACAATGAGCAGTTCTTC.

V gene TRBV12-5 combines with J gene TRBJ1-1; D is perhaps TRBD1 (5 bases). Trimming pared 6 bases from V and 1 base from J, leaving 15 bases between. The CDR3 runs to 15 residues. CDR1 is LGHNT, CDR2 FRNRAP, per germline. CDR3 bases: TGTGCTAGTGGGTGGGAGGGGCTCCCGAACACTGAAGCTTTCTTT. It yields the protein CASGWEGLPNTEAFF.

The rearrangement joins TRBV5-6 to TRBJ1-6; 8 bases agree with TRBD1. Germline trimming cut 4 bases from V and 9 bases from J; bases unmatched to any gene: 12. This CDR3 contains 16 residues. Looked up from germline, CDR1 is SGHDT and CDR2 is YYEEEE. This CDR3 is CASSRYRDRRRSPLHF. CDR3 DNA sequence: TGTGCCAGCAGCAGATACCGGGACAGGCGCCGTTCACCCCTCCACTTT.

The chain has TRBV3-1 (or the pseudogene TRBV3-2) and TRBJ1-2; no reliable D call. In germline, CDR1 is LGHDT, CDR2 YNNKEL (reference sequence). This CDR3 comprises 13 residues. Trimming shortened V by 0 bases and J by 8 bases, and 10 bases separated the two germline ends. The chain's CDR3 is CASSQDRGRGYTF. The CDR3 DNA reads TGTGCCAGCAGCCAAGATCGAGGGCGCGGCTACACCTTC.

The gene calls are TRBV5-1 and TRBJ1-1, with D possibly matching TRBD1 (6 bases). This CDR3 comprises 14 residues. Germline V gene sequence: CDR1 SGHRS, CDR2 YFSETQ. V lost 6 bases, J lost 2 bases, and 14 bases lay in between. The chain's CDR3 is CASNLLGGNTEAFF. The CDR3 coding sequence is TGCGCCAGCAACCTATTAGGGGGAAACACTGAAGCTTTCTTT.

This clone has just one count. The chain is built from TRBV29-1 and TRBJ1-2, with D uncertain. Trimming took off 5 bases at V and 5 bases at J, with 12 bases between the two ends. This CDR3 has 12 amino acids. CDR1 and CDR2 from the germline V gene are SQVTM and ANQGSEA. The CDR3 loop reads CSVPAGRYGYTF. CDR3 bases: TGCAGCGTTCCCGCCGGCCGGTATGGCTACACCTTC.

The CDR3 DNA is TGTGCCAGCAGTTACTTGGGAGGAGATGGCTACACCTTC. This codes for CASSYLGGDGYTF. The chain combines TRBV6-5 with TRBJ1-2; D ambiguous. The CDR3 sequence is 13 residues long. CDR1 is MNHEY, CDR2 SVGAGI, per germline. Between the trimmed V and J ends, which lost 1 base and 6 bases, there was a span of 9 bases.

This clone has a single count. This chain connects TRBV19 to TRBJ1-3; 7 bases align to TRBD1. From germline, CDR1 is LNHDA and CDR2 SQIVND (reference sequence). V lost 5 bases, J lost 2 bases, and 9 bases stayed unmatched. The CDR3 runs to 16 residues. CDR3 in amino acids: CASSLRDSSPGNTIYF. The CDR3 DNA follows: TGTGCCAGTAGTCTCCGGGACAGCAGTCCTGGAAACACCATATATTTT.

This chain connects TRBV28 to TRBJ1-4; maybe TRBD1 (5 bases). Germline CDR1 reads MDHEN; CDR2 reads SYDVKM. V gave up 11 bases and J gave up 8 bases, with 15 bases separating them. This CDR3 has 12 amino acids. CDR3 sequence: CAGEGPGEKLFF. The CDR3 DNA reads TGTGCCGGCGAGGGGCCGGGCGAAAAACTGTTTTTT.

The CDR3 region has the DNA TGTGCCAGCAGTTACCCATCCTACGAGCAGTACTTC. This gives the protein CASSYPSYEQYF. The rearrangement joins TRBV6-2 or TRBV6-3 to TRBJ2-7; D gene uncertain. Per germline, CDR1 MNHEY and CDR2 SVGEGT. The CDR3 totals 12 residues. Between the trimmed V and J ends, which lost 2 bases and 1 base, there was a span of 3 bases.

The V gene is TRBV7-2, the J gene TRBJ2-2; 8 nucleotides agree with TRBD2. CDR3 length: 16 residues. Germline loops: CDR1 SGHTA, CDR2 FQGNSA. Trimming removed 3 bases from V and 3 bases from J; junction bases left unmatched: 6. This chain's CDR3 is CASSFISGTYTGELFF. CDR3 DNA: TGTGCCAGCAGCTTTATTAGCGGGACTTACACCGGGGAGCTGTTTTTT.

This sequence joins TRBV7-8 and TRBJ1-5; D not resolved. Germline V CDR1 and CDR2: SGHVS, FQNEAQ. The V and J ends lost 4 bases and 2 bases respectively, with 15 bases between them. This CDR3 spans 16 amino acids. The DNA of the CDR3 is TGTGCCAGCAGCTCCGCCCGTTCCCCGGGCAATCAGCCCCAGCATTTT. It translates to CASSSARSPGNQPQHF. The full variable domain, in which reference TRBV7-8 and TRBJ1-5 provide the parts outside the CDR3, is GAGVSQSPRYKVAKRGQDVALRCDPISGHVSLFWYQQALGQGPEFLTYFQNEAQLDKSGLPSDRFFAERPEGSVSTLKIQRTQQEDSAVYLCASSSARSPGNQPQHFGDGTRLSIL.

The V call is TRBV11-2, the J call TRBJ1-1, with TRBD1 matching over 9 bases. After removal of 5 bases from V and 3 bases from J, the junction contained 4 bases not matched to a gene. Per germline, CDR1 SGHAT and CDR2 FQNNGV. This CDR3 region has 14 residues. DNA for the CDR3: TGTGCCAGCAGCGCAGGACAGGGGCACACTGAAGCTTTCTTT. The encoded protein is CASSAGQGHTEAFF.

The chain uses TRBV5-6 and TRBJ2-1, with D possibly being TRBD1 (5 bases). CDR3 size: 14 residues. Trimming took 4 bases from V and 7 from J, leaving 15 bases between them. Germline V gives CDR1 SGHDT, CDR2 YYEEEE. This CDR3 reads CASSDPPQGNEQFF. The DNA of the CDR3 is TGTGCCAGCAGCGACCCCCCTCAGGGAAATGAGCAGTTCTTC. Supplemented by reference TRBV5-6 and TRBJ2-1, the full variable domain reads DAGVTQSPTHLIKTRGQQVTLRCSPKSGHDTVSWYQQALGQGPQFIFQYYEEEERQRGNFPDRFSGHQFPNYSSELNVNALLLGDSALYLCASSDPPQGNEQFFGPGTRLTVL.

The chain is built from TRBV12-3 or TRBV12-4 and TRBJ1-1; no reliable D call. The germline V and J ends were trimmed by 3 bases and 0 bases, with 5 bases remaining between them. The CDR3 has 13 amino acids. CDR3 bases: TGTGCCAGCAGTTTGTGGGTGAACACTGAAGCTTTCTTT. This codes for CASSLWVNTEAFF.

The chain joins TRBV2 to TRBJ1-5; D gene unclear. This CDR3 comprises 13 residues. CDR1 SNHLY and CDR2 FYNNEI come from the germline V gene. The V and J ends lost 2 bases and 1 base respectively, with 3 bases between them. DNA of the CDR3: TGTGCCAGCAGTGAACACAGCAATCAGCCCCAGCATTTT. Its translation is CASSEHSNQPQHF.